Detailed here is one TCR beta chain. Its antigen is as yet unknown. Repertoires were generated with immunoSEQ multiplex PCR, while TCRdb's copy carries only in-frame clones and drops some. This sample has some 50,000 clones, with 85% to 90% found just once. This CDR3 spans 14 amino acids. Germline assignment: CDR1 WSHSY and CDR2 SAAADI. Germline trimming cut 3 bases from V and 5 bases from J; bases unmatched to any gene: 5. The sample belongs to a study of T cells in localized non-small cell lung cancer. Whole-study findings and limits: The highest T cell clonality was in uninvolved adjacent lung, above tumor. Sequence data derive from only one tumor region, so heterogeneity remains possible. A median of roughly 55 of the top 100 tumor clones appeared in adjacent lung, which was paired and uninvolved.

The gene calls are TRBV10-2 and TRBJ2-5; 8 bases agree with TRBD1. This clonotype was sampled from a female donor with stage II lung adenocarcinoma. The sample consisted of PBMCs, taken before any cancer treatment. The CDR3 coding sequence is TGCGCCAGCAGTGACGCAGGGGGCCTCGAGACCCAGTACTTC. The encoded protein is CASSDAGGLETQYF.